This TCR beta chain appears in the sequencing data of a study of graft-versus-host responses after intestinal transplantation. Overall study context: Recipients got multivisceral, liver-intestinal, or isolated intestinal transplants. The whole recipient group had anti-thymocyte globulin induction followed by tacrolimus and steroids for approximately three years. Study-wide results and limits: Recipient-marrow GvH clones were detected, some having first appeared in ileum or blood.

Graft specimens yielded both intraepithelial and lamina propria lymphocytes. Comments on this clone: Its cognate antigen is unknown.

Trimming removed 6 bases from V and 2 bases from J; junction bases left unmatched: 8. Germline assignment: CDR1 MDHEN and CDR2 SYDVKM. The CDR3 runs 15 residues. Sequencing was performed with immunoSEQ multiplex PCR; in TCRdb, only in-frame clones are kept and a portion is missing. The table lists under 75,000 clones, roughly nine tenths of them singletons, with around 1.7% in the top ten. The chain recombines TRBV28 with TRBJ2-7; 9 bases line up with TRBD1. Sequences were derived from ileum tissue, sampled approximately 370 days after transplant. This receptor was identified in a human patient who received an intestinal transplant, so some T cells may come from the graft donor. The CDR3, as DNA: TGTGCCAGCAGCCAACACAGGGGGCCCACCTACGAGCAGTACTTC. Its protein product is CASSQHRGPTYEQYF. The full variable domain, rest sourced from reference TRBV28 and TRBJ2-7, is DVKVTQSSRYLVKRTGEKVFLECVQDMDHENMFWYRQDPGLGLRLIYFSYDVKMKEKGDIPEGYSVSREKKERFSLILESASTNQTSMYLCASSQHRGPTYEQYFGPGTRLTVT.